These 8 T cell receptor beta chains came from one sample sequenced in a study of identical twins. TCRdb ran MiXCR on the 5' RACE reads and lists one entry per CDR3 protein. The sample consists of 400,000 to 500,000 distinct CDR3 sequences, less than 20% of them appearing once. The source material was naive T cells sorted from blood. The receptors stem from a man in his fifties or sixties in good health.

The rearrangement links TRBV5-4 to TRBJ2-1; D is perhaps TRBD1 or TRBD2 (5 bases each). The CDR3 is 15 amino acids. The germline V and J ends were trimmed by 5 bases and 0 bases, with 12 bases remaining between them. Germline V gene lookup returns CDR1 SGHNT and CDR2 YYREEE (reference sequence). The CDR3: CASSRDGTSYNEQFF. The CDR3 DNA reads TGTGCCAGCAGTCGCGACGGGACCTCCTACAATGAGCAGTTCTTC.

A few counts support this clonotype. The V gene is TRBV18, the J gene TRBJ2-1; 8 bases fit TRBD1. The CDR3 runs 14 residues. V gave up 3 bases and J gave up 7 bases; unmatched junction bases: 5. Germline CDR1 is KGHSH and CDR2 is LQKENI. CDR3 coding DNA: TGTGCCAGCTCACCGCGACAGGGGCAGAATGAGCAGTTCTTC. It translates to CASSPRQGQNEQFF.

This clonotype has only a few counts. This chain uses TRBV4-3 with TRBJ2-1, with TRBD1 matching over 9 bases. CDR1 LGHNA and CDR2 YSLEER come from the germline V gene. This CDR3 has 15 amino acids. V was pared by 1 base and J by 6 bases, with 4 bases of the junction left unmatched. CDR3 coding DNA: TGCGCCAGCAGCCAAGGGACAGGGGCGGGCAATGAGCAGTTCTTC. Translating it yields CASSQGTGAGNEQFF.

This clonotype was found many times. V gene TRBV29-1 combines with J gene TRBJ2-5; a weak D match, TRBD1 (5 bases). Trimming took 7 bases from V and 5 from J, leaving 17 bases between them. This CDR3 has 13 amino acids. Germline V CDR1 and CDR2: SQVTM, ANQGSEA. CDR3 loop: CSGSGAGAETQYF. Here the CDR3 DNA reads TGCAGCGGATCCGGTGCTGGGGCGGAGACCCAGTACTTC.

The chain couples TRBV5-6 to TRBJ1-5; TRBD1 aligns across 7 bases. CDR1 and CDR2 from the germline V gene are SGHDT and YYEEEE. The CDR3 has 14 residues. J was trimmed by 4 bases and V by 2 bases; bases with no gene match: 3. CDR3 protein: CASSFKTGNQPQHF. The CDR3 DNA follows: TGTGCCAGCAGCTTTAAGACAGGGAATCAGCCCCAGCATTTT. Together with reference TRBV5-6 and TRBJ1-5, the CDR3 gives the full variable domain: DAGVTQSPTHLIKTRGQQVTLRCSPKSGHDTVSWYQQALGQGPQFIFQYYEEEERQRGNFPDRFSGHQFPNYSSELNVNALLLGDSALYLCASSFKTGNQPQHFGDGTRLSIL.

The CDR3 bases are TGTGCCAGCACCAATCAACCGGGGTCCGGGGAGCTGTTTTTT. It specifies CASTNQPGSGELFF. The chain couples TRBV12-3 or TRBV12-4 to TRBJ2-2; D perhaps matches TRBD2 (5 bases). V lost 7 bases and J lost 6, with 15 bases in between. CDR3 length: 14 amino acids.

CDR3 amino acids: CASSQPGQSYEQYF. The CDR3 DNA sequence: TGTGCCAGCTCACAGCCGGGACAGTCCTACGAGCAGTACTTC. The genes are TRBV18 and TRBJ2-7; 7 bases align to TRBD1. V was pared by 4 bases and J by 1 base, with 4 bases of the junction left unmatched. The CDR3 has 14 residues. Germline V gene lookup returns CDR1 KGHSH and CDR2 LQKENI.

This clonotype has just a few counts. The chain combines TRBV15 with TRBJ2-7, with 14 bases matching TRBD2. CDR1 LNHNV and CDR2 YYDKDF come from the germline V gene (reference sequence). The V gene end was trimmed by 3 bases and the J gene end by 4 bases; junction bases not matched to a gene: 8. CDR3 length equals 17 residues. The CDR3 region is CATSSAGLAGGSYEQYF. The DNA of the CDR3 is TGTGCCACCAGCAGCGCTGGACTAGCGGGAGGTTCGTACGAGCAGTACTTC.